A single sample gave rise to the 22 T cell receptor beta chains below, sequenced in a study of T-cell reconstitution after alpha-beta-depleted transplantation in children. The library targeted TCRbeta and was prepared with unique molecular identifiers. From the PCR reads, TCRdb called clonotypes with MiXCR, one entry per CDR3 protein. The sample records over 3,000 distinct CDR3 sequences, 9.1% being singletons. The source material was PBMCs, mostly from graft donor cells, sampled 180 days after TCRalphabeta/CD19-depleted stem cell transplant. All receptors derive from a male patient between 2 and 15 years old who had a stem cell transplant for acute lymphoblastic leukemia, so the T cells may come from the graft donor.

The V call is TRBV12-3 or TRBV12-4, the J call TRBJ1-1, with TRBD1 as a possible D gene (5 bases). Between the trimmed V and J ends, which lost 11 bases and 8 bases, there was a span of 18 bases. This CDR3 contains 12 residues. CDR3 in amino acids: CAFCAQALEAFF. The DNA of the CDR3 is TGTGCCTTCTGTGCACAGGCATTAGAAGCTTTCTTT.

Sample share makes this clonotype medium-sized. This rearrangement joins TRBV7-2 to TRBJ2-5; maybe TRBD2 (7 bases). Trimming took off 5 bases at V and 3 bases at J, with 16 bases between the two ends. CDR1 is SGHTA and CDR2 is FQGNSA in the germline V gene. This CDR3 region has 15 residues. The CDR3 DNA sequence: TGTGCCAGCAGCCTAGGGGGGGCAGGGGAAGAGACCCAGTACTTC. Residues: CASSLGGAGEETQYF.

The chain uses TRBV24-1 and TRBJ2-3, with D possibly called TRBD1 or TRBD2 (5 bases each). The length of the CDR3 is 15 residues. Germline CDR1 is KGHDR and CDR2 is SFDVKD. The CDR3 region has the DNA TGTGGCGCCAGTGATCCCGTGGGACGTCTTGATACGCAGTATTTT. Its translation is CGASDPVGRLDTQYF.

In its sample, this clonotype is medium-sized. The chain employs TRBV28 and TRBJ2-1; either TRBD1 or TRBD2 may fit D (5 bases each). The germline V gene encodes CDR1 MDHEN and CDR2 SYDVKM. The CDR3 has 15 amino acids. V lost 6 bases and J lost 8, with 20 bases in between. The CDR3 region has the DNA TGTGCCAGCAGACTCCCCGGGACGGCGGACCATGAGCAGTTCTTC. It yields the protein CASRLPGTADHEQFF.

In this sample, this clonotype turned up many times. This chain joins TRBV7-9 and TRBJ1-5; D is unresolved. V dropped 5 bases and J dropped 3 bases, with 11 bases sitting between them. The V gene's germline CDR1 is SEHNR and CDR2 FQNEAQ (reference sequence). This CDR3 is built from 14 residues. CDR3 in DNA: TGTGCCAGCAGCCTTGACGGATTCAATCAGCCCCAGCATTTT. This sequence encodes CASSLDGFNQPQHF.

In its sample, this clonotype ranks as medium-sized (0.01 to 0.1%). The chain has TRBV7-9 and TRBJ2-7; D is ambiguous. The germline V gene has CDR1 SEHNR and CDR2 FQNEAQ (reference sequence). V lost 3 bases and J lost 2, with 8 bases in between. This CDR3 contains 13 residues. The CDR3 DNA reads TGTGCCAGCAGCTTCCCCGATCCCTACGAGCAGTACTTC. It specifies CASSFPDPYEQYF.

This clonotype was counted ten times or more. The V and J genes are TRBV5-4 and TRBJ2-3; 8 nucleotides agree with TRBD2. This CDR3 has 17 residues. The germline CDR1 and CDR2 sequences are SGHNT and YYREEE (reference sequence). V shed 4 bases and J 5 bases; nucleotides not matched to a gene: 15. The DNA of the CDR3 is TGTGCCAGCAGCCGTATCTTGCAGCGGGAGAAGGAAGATACGCAGTATTTT. Translated, it gives CASSRILQREKEDTQYF.

Sample share makes this clonotype medium-sized. The rearrangement uses TRBV5-1 and TRBJ2-1; D tentatively reads TRBD1 or TRBD2 (5 bases each). This CDR3 contains 15 residues. Germline V lookup: CDR1 SGHRS, CDR2 YFSETQ. Trimming cost V 3 bases and J 2 bases, with 12 bases left between them. In DNA, the CDR3 is TGCGCCAGCAGCTGGGGACGGGCAACCTACAATGAGCAGTTCTTC. Amino acid sequence: CASSWGRATYNEQFF.

This clonotype has a count of ten or more. The chain links TRBV6-6 to TRBJ2-1; 8 bases align to TRBD2. This CDR3 comprises 15 residues. Germline V gene data show CDR1 as MNHNY and CDR2 as SVGAGI (reference sequence). Trimming at V came to 7 bases and at J to 5 bases, leaving 10 bases not matched to a gene. The DNA of the CDR3 is TGTGCCAGCACCCCCCCCGGACTAGCCCACAATGAGCAGTTCTTC. This gives the protein CASTPPGLAHNEQFF.

This clonotype was seen repeatedly, ten times or more. The J gene is TRBJ2-7, the V gene TRBV7-9, with 9 bases aligning to TRBD1. V dropped 6 bases and J dropped 6; count of bases not matched to a gene: 12. This CDR3 contains 15 residues. Germline CDR1 and CDR2: SEHNR and FQNEAQ (reference sequence). The DNA for the CDR3 is TGTGCCAGCAGAATGGATTCGGGACAGGGAAGCGAGCAGTACTTC. Its protein product is CASRMDSGQGSEQYF.

In its sample, this clonotype was seen many times. The rearrangement links TRBV5-1 to TRBJ2-1, with 10 positions matching TRBD1. In germline, CDR1 is SGHRS, CDR2 YFSETQ. The length of the CDR3 is 14 residues. V gave up 4 bases and J gave up 8 bases; unmatched junction bases: 6. CDR3 residues: CASSHGQGVDEQFF. In DNA, the CDR3 is TGCGCCAGCAGCCACGGACAGGGGGTCGATGAGCAGTTCTTC.

This clonotype was detected many times. This chain joins TRBV7-9 and TRBJ1-2, with TRBD1 as a possible D gene (6 bases). This CDR3 region has 16 residues. The germline V gene has CDR1 SEHNR and CDR2 FQNEAQ (reference sequence). V shed 4 bases and J shed 1 base, with 16 bases lying between them. CDR3 sequence: CASSSVSRDINYGYTF. Here the CDR3 DNA reads TGTGCCAGCAGCTCCGTGAGTCGGGACATTAACTATGGCTACACCTTC.

The CDR3 loop is CASSLTGDEQYF. CDR3 DNA sequence: TGTGCCAGCAGCTTGACAGGTGATGAGCAGTACTTC. The chain joins TRBV5-4 to TRBJ2-7; D is possibly TRBD1 (5 bases). The V end lost 1 base, the J end lost 7 bases, and 9 bases lay between the germline ends. CDR3 length equals 12 residues. Germline CDR1 is SGHNT and CDR2 is YYREEE (reference sequence).

This clonotype has a count of ten or more. The chain carries TRBV7-9 and TRBJ1-2; 8 bases line up with TRBD1. The CDR3 totals 13 residues. The junction had 8 bases not matched to a gene; V was cut back by 2 bases and J by 12 bases. The germline V gene encodes CDR1 SEHNR and CDR2 FQNEAQ (reference sequence). CDR3 sequence: CASSLIRQGANTF. The CDR3 nucleotides read TGTGCCAGCAGCTTAATCAGGCAGGGGGCTAACACCTTC.

This clonotype is judged medium-sized. Compared with germline, one end of the junction differs, possibly owing to a read error. V usage is TRBV7-7 and J usage is TRBJ2-1, with TRBD2 matching over 12 bases. The CDR3 runs to 18 residues. In germline, CDR1 is SSHAT, CDR2 FNYEAQ (reference sequence). The CDR3 spells CASSSRPPGLAGINEQFF. The CDR3, as DNA: TGTGCTAGCAGCTCCCGGCCGCCGGGACTAGCGGGTATCAATGAGCAGTTCTTC.

There are many counts of this clonotype. The J gene is TRBJ2-5, the V gene TRBV5-1, with TRBD2 as a possible D gene (6 bases). Trimming took off 2 bases at V and 3 bases at J, with 8 bases between the two ends. This CDR3 region has 13 residues. Germline V gene data show CDR1 as SGHRS and CDR2 as YFSETQ. In nucleotides, the CDR3 is TGCGCCAGCAGCTTCGGAGGGGAAGAGACCCAGTACTTC. Its translation: CASSFGGEETQYF.

This clonotype is medium-sized within its sample. The chain has TRBV6-5 and TRBJ2-2; 7 nucleotides line up with TRBD2. Germline V gene sequence: CDR1 MNHEY, CDR2 SVGAGI. The CDR3 length is 14 residues. With V trimmed by 6 bases and J by 5 bases, 6 bases remained unmatched. CDR3 loop: CASSRGGRTGELFF. CDR3 coding DNA: TGTGCCAGCAGCCGTGGCGGGAGAACCGGGGAGCTGTTTTTT.

This clonotype was recorded many times. A junction end diverges from the germline sequence, so it may reflect a read error. The rearrangement joins TRBV7-9 to TRBJ1-2; D remains unclear. This CDR3 has 9 residues. Germline CDR1 SEHNR, CDR2 FQNEAQ (reference sequence). As DNA, the CDR3 is TGTGCCAGCAGCCCAGTCGAGTCCTTC. Its translation is CASSPVESF.

This clonotype occurred many times. The V and J genes are TRBV2 and TRBJ2-7; TRBD2 matches at 8 bases. The CDR3 has 14 residues. Germline assignment: CDR1 SNHLY and CDR2 FYNNEI. The V gene end was trimmed by 6 bases and the J gene end by 3 bases; junction bases not matched to a gene: 7. The CDR3 DNA follows: TGTGCCAGCAGCCTCCGTACTAGCGGCTACGAGCAGTACTTC. Protein sequence: CASSLRTSGYEQYF.

This clonotype rates as medium-sized (0.01 to 0.1%). The chain combines TRBV28 with TRBJ1-1, with TRBD1 matching over 9 bases. Germline trimming cut 3 bases from V and 5 bases from J; bases unmatched to any gene: 10. Per germline, CDR1 MDHEN and CDR2 SYDVKM. The length of the CDR3 is 16 residues. The CDR3 spells CASSLIPGTGWTEAFF. The CDR3 region has the DNA TGTGCCAGCAGTTTGATCCCCGGGACAGGGTGGACTGAAGCTTTCTTT. Looking up the rest from reference TRBV28 and TRBJ1-1 gives the full variable domain: DVKVTQSSRYLVKRTGEKVFLECVQDMDHENMFWYRQDPGLGLRLIYFSYDVKMKEKGDIPEGYSVSREKKERFSLILESASTNQTSMYLCASSLIPGTGWTEAFFGQGTRLTVV.

This clonotype was found many times. The V call is TRBV20-1, the J call TRBJ2-1, with a tentative D call TRBD1 (5 bases). The CDR3 has 15 residues. Germline V gives CDR1 DFQATT, CDR2 SNEGSKA (reference sequence). Trimming shortened V by 6 bases and J by 1 base, and 16 bases separated the two germline ends. Here the CDR3 reads CSARAPTESYNEQFF. DNA of the CDR3: TGCAGTGCCAGGGCCCCAACAGAATCCTACAATGAGCAGTTCTTC.

Many counts were recorded for this clonotype. The chain joins TRBV4-1 to TRBJ2-3; 7 bases match TRBD2. CDR1 and CDR2 (germline): MGHRA, YSYEKL. The CDR3 covers 17 residues. The V segment lost 3 bases and the J segment 0 bases; nucleotides outside the gene matches: 9. CDR3 in amino acids: CASSHSTRDYSTDTQYF. CDR3 bases: TGCGCCAGCAGCCATTCCACCCGGGACTATAGCACAGATACGCAGTATTTT.